The 6 T cell receptor beta chains listed next were all sequenced from one sample in a study of monozygotic twins with inflammatory bowel disease. With the 5' RACE reads reprocessed, TCRdb shows one record per CDR3 protein and no DNA. This sample's table has roughly 330,000 distinct CDR3 sequences. The sequenced material came from blood. Receptor source: a human donor with ulcerative colitis or Crohn's disease, or a healthy co-twin of an affected twin (not recorded which).

The J gene is TRBJ1-6, the V gene TRBV11-3; TCRdb's D call of TRBD1 is untestable without DNA. The CDR3 extends over 15 amino acids. Germline CDR1 is SGHNT and CDR2 is YENEEA. CDR3 loop: CASSTTGQGNSPLHF.

The chain carries TRBV5-6 and TRBJ1-1; TCRdb's assignment of TRBD1 cannot be checked, as there is no DNA. The CDR3 consists of 14 residues. The germline V gene has CDR1 SGHDT and CDR2 YYEEEE. The CDR3 region is CASSLGGRKTEAFF.

This chain uses TRBV28 with TRBJ2-7; TCRdb's assignment of TRBD1 cannot be checked, as there is no DNA. Germline V gene sequence: CDR1 MDHEN, CDR2 SYDVKM. CDR3 length equals 14 residues. CDR3: CASYSGTGFYEQYF.

The CDR3 is CASSLRKNEQFF. V usage is TRBV5-6 and J usage is TRBJ2-1. This CDR3 is 12 amino acids long. The V gene's germline CDR1 is SGHDT and CDR2 YYEEEE.

The chain combines TRBV5-1 with TRBJ2-7; the TRBD2 assignment by TCRdb is unverifiable without DNA. The CDR3 consists of 13 residues. Germline CDR1 is SGHRS and CDR2 is YFSETQ. The CDR3 spells CASSLTSDYEQYF. Full variable domain (missing parts from reference TRBV5-1 and TRBJ2-7): KAGVTQTPRYLIKTRGQQVTLSCSPISGHRSVSWYQQTPGQGLQFLFEYFSETQRNKGNFPGRFSGRQFSNSRSEMNVSTLELGDSALYLCASSLTSDYEQYFGPGTRLTVT.

V and J are TRBV5-1 and TRBJ2-1; TCRdb's assignment of TRBD2 cannot be checked, as there is no DNA. The germline V gene encodes CDR1 SGHRS and CDR2 YFSETQ. This CDR3 is 14 amino acids long. The CDR3 sequence: CASSFSGGLNEQFF.